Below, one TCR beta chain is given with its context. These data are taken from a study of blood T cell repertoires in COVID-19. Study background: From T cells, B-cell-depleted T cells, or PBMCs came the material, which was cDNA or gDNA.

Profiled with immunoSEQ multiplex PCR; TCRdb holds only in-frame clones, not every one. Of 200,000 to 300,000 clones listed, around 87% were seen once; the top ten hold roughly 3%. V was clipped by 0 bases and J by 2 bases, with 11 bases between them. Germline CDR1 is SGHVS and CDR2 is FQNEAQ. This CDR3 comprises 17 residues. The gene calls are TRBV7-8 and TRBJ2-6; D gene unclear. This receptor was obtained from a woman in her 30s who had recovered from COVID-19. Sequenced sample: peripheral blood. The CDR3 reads CASSLAPINPGANVLTF. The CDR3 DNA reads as TGTGCCAGCAGCTTAGCCCCTATTAATCCTGGGGCCAACGTCCTGACTTTC. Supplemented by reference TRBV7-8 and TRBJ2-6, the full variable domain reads GAGVSQSPRYKVAKRGQDVALRCDPISGHVSLFWYQQALGQGPEFLTYFQNEAQLDKSGLPSDRFFAERPEGSVSTLKIQRTQQEDSAVYLCASSLAPINPGANVLTFGAGSRLTVL.